Listed below are T cell receptor beta chains from one sample, sequenced in a study of blood T cells in healthy people across ages. TCRdb re-called the 5' RACE reads through MiXCR, storing one row per CDR3 protein. Here the sample spans hundreds of thousands of distinct CDR3 sequences, roughly half being singletons. Sequencing input: blood. The receptors stem from a woman aged 80 or over in good health. The CDR3 runs from the conserved cysteine through the conserved F or W. Each record gives: V gene, clone size, CDR3 protein. Clone size appears in some rows only: once, few, many, or a class for an expanded clone.

v_call: TRBV6-2/TRBV6-3
clone_size: NA
cdr3_aa: CASSYNVWPGQTNTEAFF

v_call: TRBV5-1
clone_size: many
cdr3_aa: CASSLATVRSETQYF

v_call: TRBV2
clone_size: NA
cdr3_aa: CASSNLEQYF

v_call: TRBV28
clone_size: many
cdr3_aa: CASSPGTRYHEQFF

v_call: TRBV3-1
clone_size: NA
cdr3_aa: CASSQGDLSYTF

v_call: TRBV5-1
clone_size: few
cdr3_aa: CASSPARALNTGELFF

v_call: TRBV5-6
clone_size: NA
cdr3_aa: CASSSRDGTTEELFF

v_call: TRBV12-3/TRBV12-4
clone_size: few
cdr3_aa: CASSLAGTGTPLHF

v_call: TRBV19
clone_size: NA
cdr3_aa: CASRIGGTEAFF

v_call: TRBV7-9
clone_size: NA
cdr3_aa: CASSSGQGTYTGELFF

v_call: TRBV9
clone_size: once
cdr3_aa: CASSVERETQYF

v_call: TRBV5-6
clone_size: few
cdr3_aa: CASSPIRGDTQYF

v_call: TRBV12-3/TRBV12-4
clone_size: NA
cdr3_aa: CASSFYFSYEQYF

v_call: TRBV12-3/TRBV12-4
clone_size: many
cdr3_aa: CASRTSGKPYEQYF

v_call: TRBV3-1
clone_size: few
cdr3_aa: CASSQALNEQFF

v_call: TRBV6-5
clone_size: many
cdr3_aa: CASSYSPSGGYTGELFF

v_call: TRBV7-2
clone_size: once
cdr3_aa: CASSTGTSYGYTF

v_call: TRBV10-3
clone_size: NA
cdr3_aa: CAISEVRGGSETQYF

v_call: TRBV12-5
clone_size: few
cdr3_aa: CASGVGRDQETQYF

v_call: TRBV12-3/TRBV12-4
clone_size: many
cdr3_aa: CASSFRQGQNTQYF

v_call: TRBV6-6
clone_size: many
cdr3_aa: CASSLRWGNEQFF

v_call: TRBV9
clone_size: few
cdr3_aa: CASSSGLGVQFSEKLFF

v_call: TRBV20-1
clone_size: NA
cdr3_aa: CSAEKGVGKQYF

v_call: TRBV12-3/TRBV12-4
clone_size: NA
cdr3_aa: CASTPQGANTEAFF

v_call: TRBV12-3/TRBV12-4
clone_size: NA
cdr3_aa: CASSGEKLFF

v_call: TRBV6-5
clone_size: many
cdr3_aa: CASRYGTASDTQYF

v_call: TRBV12-3/TRBV12-4
clone_size: NA
cdr3_aa: CASSVRAGEQFF

v_call: TRBV4-2
clone_size: many
cdr3_aa: CASSQESQRGGGFNEQFF

v_call: TRBV25-1
clone_size: NA
cdr3_aa: CASSQSPMGRGRFYEQYF

v_call: TRBV27
clone_size: NA
cdr3_aa: CASRAGTMSAYEQYF

v_call: TRBV7-2
clone_size: NA
cdr3_aa: CASRSDLSLGAFF

v_call: TRBV20-1
clone_size: NA
cdr3_aa: CSATRLAGGSDTQYF

v_call: TRBV6-5
clone_size: NA
cdr3_aa: CASSETVSYEQYF

v_call: TRBV3-1
clone_size: many
cdr3_aa: CASSRLAADTQYF

v_call: TRBV12-3/TRBV12-4
clone_size: once
cdr3_aa: CASRSTGGRETQFF

v_call: TRBV3-1
clone_size: NA
cdr3_aa: CASSQVGAGNTIYF

v_call: TRBV5-1
clone_size: NA
cdr3_aa: CASSSAQGGLSGTQYF